The 7 T cell receptor beta chains listed next were all sequenced from one sample in a study of shared clonotypes between healthy human individuals. TCRdb keeps only in-frame clones here, not all; method: immunoSEQ multiplex PCR. Of about 1,800,000 clones in the sample, about 94% are singletons; the top ten hold 0.95% to 1.5%. Naive CD8 cells lacked CD45RO, underwent positive selection for CCR7 and left out terminally differentiated effector memory CD45RA+ cells. What was sequenced was naive CD8+ T cells sorted from blood. The receptors shown here come from a man aged 18 to 29 in good health.

The genes are TRBV4-3 and TRBJ1-4; 8 bases align to TRBD1. V was clipped by 0 bases and J by 5 bases; unmatched bases: 8. From germline, CDR1 is LGHNA and CDR2 YSLEER. The CDR3 extends over 17 amino acids. CDR3 amino acids: CASSQEAPTGENEKLFF. CDR3 DNA: TGCGCCAGCAGCCAAGAGGCCCCGACAGGGGAGAATGAAAAACTGTTTTTT.

This clone appeared a single time. The chain links TRBV7-9 to TRBJ1-2; 7 bases line up with TRBD1. Germline V gives CDR1 SEHNR, CDR2 FQNEAQ (reference sequence). This CDR3 region has 15 residues. V was clipped by 3 bases and J by 4 bases; unmatched bases: 8. The CDR3 DNA sequence: TGTGCCAGCAGCTTCGTACAGGGGCGAAGCTATGGCTACACCTTC. This gives the protein CASSFVQGRSYGYTF.

This chain joins TRBV7-8 and TRBJ2-7; 12 nucleotides agree with TRBD2. Germline V CDR1 and CDR2: SGHVS, FQNEAQ. The V segment lost 8 bases and the J segment 7 bases; nucleotides outside the gene matches: 18. This CDR3 is built from 17 residues. The CDR3 DNA reads TGTGCCAGCTCCCACTCTATGATCGGGACTAGCGGGTCTGAGCAGTACTTC. This sequence encodes CASSHSMIGTSGSEQYF.

The rearrangement links TRBV4-1 to TRBJ1-1; no firm D call. Per germline, CDR1 MGHRA and CDR2 YSYEKL. CDR3 size: 15 residues. V lost 1 base and J lost 3, with 12 bases in between. The CDR3 here is CASSQVAVWDTEAFF. Written as DNA, the CDR3 is TGCGCCAGCAGCCAAGTCGCAGTGTGGGACACTGAAGCTTTCTTT.

J is TRBJ2-7 and V is TRBV9, with 8 nucleotides matching TRBD1. The CDR3 has 14 residues. Germline CDR1 SGDLS, CDR2 YYNGEE. The junction had 8 bases not matched to a gene; V was cut back by 6 bases and J by 3 bases. This CDR3 is CASNAGTGGYEQYF. CDR3 coding DNA: TGTGCCAGCAACGCCGGGACAGGAGGCTACGAGCAGTACTTC.

About this clone: The same CDR3 arises from other DNA sequences in this sample as well. V and J are TRBV5-1 and TRBJ2-3, with D unresolved. The germline V and J ends were trimmed by 0 bases and 2 bases, with 7 bases remaining between them. The length of the CDR3 is 14 residues. From germline, CDR1 is SGHRS and CDR2 YFSETQ. The chain's CDR3 is CASSLVDSTDTQYF. DNA for the CDR3: TGCGCCAGCAGCTTGGTCGATTCCACAGATACGCAGTATTTT.

The chain employs TRBV30 and TRBJ2-1, with 9 nucleotides matching TRBD1. Germline CDR1 GTSNPN, CDR2 SVGIG (reference sequence). With V trimmed by 2 bases and J by 7 bases, 6 bases remained unmatched. The CDR3 spans 14 residues. The CDR3 is CAWSPGQGRNEQFF. DNA of the CDR3: TGTGCCTGGAGTCCCGGACAGGGGAGGAATGAGCAGTTCTTC.